The TCR beta chain described here comes from a study of blood T cells in healthy people across ages. Study results and limitations: It was the long-lived donors that had more naive CD4+ cells and higher diversity than aged donors.

This clonotype was recorded a few times. Its target is not known. Per sample, at least 6 micrograms of total RNA were extracted. This CDR3 is built from 15 residues. Germline lookup yields CDR1 SGDLS and CDR2 YYNGEE. V was trimmed by 0 bases and J by 2 bases, leaving 9 bases between them. Through a sample-barcoded 5' primer and a J-beta primer mix, a second PCR was run for roughly 7 to 11 cycles. TCRdb re-called the 5' RACE reads with MiXCR, one entry per CDR3 protein. The sample lists around 1,000,000 distinct CDR3 sequences; less than 25% were seen once. These data also featured in a second study, about T cells of mothers and their children.

The sequenced sample was blood. This receptor was obtained from a girl aged 2 to 9 in good health. The genes are TRBV9 and TRBJ1-3, with unresolved D. The CDR3 reads CASSVAAAAGNTIYF. The CDR3, as DNA: TGTGCCAGCAGCGTAGCGGCGGCGGCTGGAAACACCATATATTTT.